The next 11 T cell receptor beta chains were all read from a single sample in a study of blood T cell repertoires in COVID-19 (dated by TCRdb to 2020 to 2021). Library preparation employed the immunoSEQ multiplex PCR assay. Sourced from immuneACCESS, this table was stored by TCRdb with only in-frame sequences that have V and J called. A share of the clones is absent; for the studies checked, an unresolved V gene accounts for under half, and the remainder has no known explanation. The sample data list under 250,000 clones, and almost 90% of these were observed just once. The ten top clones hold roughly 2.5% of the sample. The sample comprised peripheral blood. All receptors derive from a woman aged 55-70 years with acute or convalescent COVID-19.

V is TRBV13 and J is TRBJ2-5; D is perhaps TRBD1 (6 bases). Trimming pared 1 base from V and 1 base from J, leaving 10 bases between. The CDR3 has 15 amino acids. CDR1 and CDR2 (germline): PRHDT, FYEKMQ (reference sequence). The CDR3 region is CASSLDAGAQETQYF. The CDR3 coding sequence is TGTGCCAGCAGCTTAGATGCAGGGGCCCAAGAGACCCAGTACTTC.

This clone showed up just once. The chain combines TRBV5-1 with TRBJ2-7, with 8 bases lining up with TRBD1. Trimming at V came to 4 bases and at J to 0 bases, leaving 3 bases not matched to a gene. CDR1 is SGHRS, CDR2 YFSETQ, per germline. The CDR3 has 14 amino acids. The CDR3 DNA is TGCGCCAGCAGCATGACAGGGGCCTCCTACGAGCAGTACTTC. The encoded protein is CASSMTGASYEQYF.

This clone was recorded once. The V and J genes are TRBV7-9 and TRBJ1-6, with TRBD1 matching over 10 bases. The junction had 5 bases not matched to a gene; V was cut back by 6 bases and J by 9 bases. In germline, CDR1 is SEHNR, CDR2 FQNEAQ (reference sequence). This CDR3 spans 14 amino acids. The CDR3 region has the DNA TGTGCCAGCAGACAGACAGGGGGCCGTTCACCCCTCCACTTT. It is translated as CASRQTGGRSPLHF.

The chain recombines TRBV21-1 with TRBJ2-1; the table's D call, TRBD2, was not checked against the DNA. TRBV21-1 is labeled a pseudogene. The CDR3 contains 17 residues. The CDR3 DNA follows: TGTGCCAGCAGCAAAGCGTTGTCGGGAGCTTCCTACAATGAGCAGTTCTTC. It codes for CASSKALSGASYNEQFF.

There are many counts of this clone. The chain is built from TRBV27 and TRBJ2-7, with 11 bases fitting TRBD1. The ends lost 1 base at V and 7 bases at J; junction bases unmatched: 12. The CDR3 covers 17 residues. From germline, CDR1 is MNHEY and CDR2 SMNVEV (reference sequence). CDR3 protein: CASSLYPPGTGGSEQYF. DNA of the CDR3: TGTGCCAGCAGTTTATACCCCCCCGGGACAGGGGGATCTGAGCAGTACTTC.

CDR3 protein: CASSLGTGGRETQYF. CDR3 DNA: TGTGCCAGCAGCTTGGGGACAGGGGGGAGAGAGACCCAGTACTTC. The genes are TRBV5-6 and TRBJ2-5; TRBD1 matches at 10 bases. This CDR3 is 15 amino acids long. V lost 0 bases, J lost 4 bases, and 3 bases stayed unmatched. In germline, CDR1 is SGHDT, CDR2 YYEEEE.

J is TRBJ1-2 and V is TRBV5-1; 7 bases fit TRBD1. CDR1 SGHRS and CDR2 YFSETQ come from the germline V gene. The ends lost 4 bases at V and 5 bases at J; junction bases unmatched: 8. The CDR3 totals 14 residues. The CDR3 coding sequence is TGCGCCAGCAGCGTAGGGACAGAAAGTTATGGCTACACCTTC. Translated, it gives CASSVGTESYGYTF. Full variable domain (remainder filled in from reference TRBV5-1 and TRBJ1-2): KAGVTQTPRYLIKTRGQQVTLSCSPISGHRSVSWYQQTPGQGLQFLFEYFSETQRNKGNFPGRFSGRQFSNSRSEMNVSTLELGDSALYLCASSVGTESYGYTFGSGTRLTVV.

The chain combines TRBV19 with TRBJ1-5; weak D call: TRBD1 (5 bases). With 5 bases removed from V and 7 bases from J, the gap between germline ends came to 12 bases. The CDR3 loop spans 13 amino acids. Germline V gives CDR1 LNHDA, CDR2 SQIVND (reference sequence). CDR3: CASSLQGTQPQHF. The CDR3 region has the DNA TGTGCCAGTAGTCTCCAGGGTACACAGCCCCAGCATTTT. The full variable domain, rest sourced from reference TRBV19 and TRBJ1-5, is DGGITQSPKYLFRKEGQNVTLSCEQNLNHDAMYWYRQDPGQGLRLIYYSQIVNDFQKGDIAEGYSVSREKKESFPLTVTSAQKNPTAFYLCASSLQGTQPQHFGDGTRLSIL.

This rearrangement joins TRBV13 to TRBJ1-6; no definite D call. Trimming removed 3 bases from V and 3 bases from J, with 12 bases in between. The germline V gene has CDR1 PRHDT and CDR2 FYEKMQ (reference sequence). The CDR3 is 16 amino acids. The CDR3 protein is CASSFAGGLYNSPLHF. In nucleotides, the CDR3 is TGTGCCAGCAGCTTTGCGGGAGGGCTCTATAATTCACCCCTCCACTTT.

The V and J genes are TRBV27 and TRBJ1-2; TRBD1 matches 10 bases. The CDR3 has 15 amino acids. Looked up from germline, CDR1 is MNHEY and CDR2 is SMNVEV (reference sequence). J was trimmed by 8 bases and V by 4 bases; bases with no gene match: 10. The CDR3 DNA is TGTGCCAGCAGTTCAACCGGGACAGGGGACAGGGGCTACACCTTC. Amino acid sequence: CASSSTGTGDRGYTF.

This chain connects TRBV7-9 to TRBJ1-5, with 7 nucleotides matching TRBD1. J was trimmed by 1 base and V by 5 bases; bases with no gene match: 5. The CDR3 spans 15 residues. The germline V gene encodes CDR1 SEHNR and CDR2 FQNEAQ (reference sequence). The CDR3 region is CASSLGTVSNQPQHF. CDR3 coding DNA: TGTGCCAGCAGCCTGGGGACAGTCAGCAATCAGCCCCAGCATTTT.